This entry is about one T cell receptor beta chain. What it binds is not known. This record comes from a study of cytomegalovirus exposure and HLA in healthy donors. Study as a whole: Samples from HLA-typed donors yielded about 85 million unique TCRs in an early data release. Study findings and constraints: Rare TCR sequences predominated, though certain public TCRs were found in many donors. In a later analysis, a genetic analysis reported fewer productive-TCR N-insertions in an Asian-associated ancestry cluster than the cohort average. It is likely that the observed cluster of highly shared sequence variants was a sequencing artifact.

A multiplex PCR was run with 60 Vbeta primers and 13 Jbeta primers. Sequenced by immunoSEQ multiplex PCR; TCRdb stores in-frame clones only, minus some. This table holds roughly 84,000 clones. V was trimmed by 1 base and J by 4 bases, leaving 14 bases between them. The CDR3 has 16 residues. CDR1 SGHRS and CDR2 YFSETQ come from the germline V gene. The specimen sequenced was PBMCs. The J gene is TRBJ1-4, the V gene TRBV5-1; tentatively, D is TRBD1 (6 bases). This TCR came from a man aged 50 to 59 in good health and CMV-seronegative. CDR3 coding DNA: TGCGCCAGCAGCTTGACGGGGGGCGGGGATAATGAAAAACTGTTTTTT. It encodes CASSLTGGGDNEKLFF.